The rows below give T cell receptor beta chains drawn from one sample of a study of response to subunit inactivated influenza vaccine. TCRdb ran MiXCR on the RT-PCR reads and lists one entry per CDR3 protein. The table includes hundreds of thousands of distinct CDR3 sequences, less than 20% detected once. The sample here was PBMCs from blood, taken 11 to 12 days after vaccination. Receptors were obtained from a man over 45 who received an inactivated influenza vaccine. Each CDR3 is given with its conserved first and last residue. The order of the fields is D gene, J gene, clone size, V gene, CDR3 length, CDR3 DNA, CDR3 protein. The D gene is left open where the match is weak. Size is omitted from some rows. Given values are once, few, many or a class for expanded clones.

- TRBJ1-1 once TRBV5-6 14 TGTGCCAGCAGCACGCCGGGAACGAACACTGAAGCTTTCTTT CASSTPGTNTEAFF
TRBD2 TRBJ2-1 few TRBV28 16 TGTGCCAGCAGTCCAGTACTAGCGGGGAACTCCAATGAGCAGTTCTTC CASSPVLAGNSNEQFF
- TRBJ2-3 few TRBV18 15 TGTGCCAGCTCACCGTGGGCGGGCAGCACAGATACGCAGTATTTT CASSPWAGSTDTQYF
- TRBJ2-2 many TRBV30 14 TGTGCCTGGAGTGTACCAGAAAACACCGGGGAGCTGTTTTTT CAWSVPENTGELFF
TRBD1 TRBJ2-4 - TRBV9 15 TGTGCCAGCAGCGTAGCTCCAGGGGGCGCGAACATTCAGTACTTC CASSVAPGGANIQYF
TRBD2 TRBJ2-7 few TRBV20-1 17 TGCAGTGCCACACCCAGACTAGCGGGACCCAGCTCCTACGAGCAGTACTTC CSATPRLAGPSSYEQYF
TRBD2 TRBJ2-5 few TRBV7-9 15 TGTGCCAGCAGGGCAGTTAGCGGGGTCCGGGAGACCCAGTACTTC CASRAVSGVRETQYF
- TRBJ2-3 - TRBV4-3 17 TGCGCCAGCAGCCAAGGGAAGGTCTTTGCGGGGCTCGATACGCAGTATTTT CASSQGKVFAGLDTQYF
TRBD1 TRBJ1-4 many TRBV4-3 16 TGCGCCAGCAGCCAAGATGTCAGGACAGGGGAAGGAAAACTGTTTTTT CASSQDVRTGEGKLFF
TRBD1 TRBJ2-2 few TRBV7-2 16 TGTGCCAGCAGCGCGAAAACCAACAGGGGTACCGGGGAGCTGTTTTTT CASSAKTNRGTGELFF
- TRBJ2-4 - TRBV19 13 TGTGCCAGTAGTATTAACAGCAAAAACATTCAGTACTTC CASSINSKNIQYF
TRBD2 TRBJ2-1 - TRBV6-2/TRBV6-3 14 TGTGCCAGCCAAAGCGGGAGGGCCTCTGCTGAGCAGTTCTTC CASQSGRASAEQFF
- TRBJ2-3 few TRBV12-3/TRBV12-4 15 TGTGCCAGCAGTTTCATAACGGGGGGCCCAGGTACGCAGTATTTT CASSFITGGPGTQYF
- TRBJ2-7 few TRBV5-1 14 TGCGCCAGCAGCTTCCGGGACACTTCCTACGAGCAGTACTTC CASSFRDTSYEQYF
- TRBJ2-5 - TRBV2 13 TGTGCCAGCAGTGAGACTAGGTGGGAGACCCAGTACTTC CASSETRWETQYF
TRBD2 TRBJ2-3 - TRBV4-2 16 TGTGCCAGCAGCCCGAGGACTAGCGGGCCCAGGGATACGCAGTATTTT CASSPRTSGPRDTQYF
TRBD2 TRBJ2-7 - TRBV9 18 TGTGCCAGCAGCGCCCGGACGGGCGAGGCGGGAGGTGCCTACGAGCAGTACTTC CASSARTGEAGGAYEQYF
- TRBJ2-5 few TRBV3-1 13 TGTGCCAGCAGCCTCGGTGACTTCGGGACCCAGTACTTC CASSLGDFGTQYF
- TRBJ2-7 few TRBV6-5 17 TGTGCCAGCAGTTACGGGGCCGGGTCCGGAAACTCCTACGAGCAGTACTTC CASSYGAGSGNSYEQYF
- TRBJ2-7 - TRBV5-5 13 TGTGCCAGCATCGGGGACAACTTCTACGAGCAGTACTTC CASIGDNFYEQYF
- TRBJ2-1 few TRBV18 13 TGTGCCAGCTCACCTCCCGGGTACAATGAGCAGTTCTTC CASSPPGYNEQFF
- TRBJ2-7 few TRBV20-1 13 TGCAGTGCTATTTTTGGGAATTCCCACGAGCAGTACTTC CSAIFGNSHEQYF
TRBD2 TRBJ2-1 - TRBV9 16 TGTGCCAGCAGCAGTAGCGGGAGGAGCTCCTACAATGAGCAGTTCTTC CASSSSGRSSYNEQFF
TRBD2 TRBJ2-5 - TRBV9 16 TGTGCCAGCAGCGTAGCTCCGGCTAGCGGTCAAGAGACCCAGTACTTC CASSVAPASGQETQYF
- TRBJ2-7 few TRBV29-1 14 TGCAGCGTTGAAGAGTCGTACATACCCTACGAGCAGTACTTC CSVEESYIPYEQYF
- TRBJ2-5 - TRBV7-2 12 TGTGCCAGCAGCTTAGAAGTAGGGGCCCAGTACTTC CASSLEVGAQYF
TRBD2 TRBJ2-1 - TRBV12-3/TRBV12-4 15 TGTGCCAGCAGTAGCGGGGGGACCTCCTACAATGAGCAGTTCTTC CASSSGGTSYNEQFF